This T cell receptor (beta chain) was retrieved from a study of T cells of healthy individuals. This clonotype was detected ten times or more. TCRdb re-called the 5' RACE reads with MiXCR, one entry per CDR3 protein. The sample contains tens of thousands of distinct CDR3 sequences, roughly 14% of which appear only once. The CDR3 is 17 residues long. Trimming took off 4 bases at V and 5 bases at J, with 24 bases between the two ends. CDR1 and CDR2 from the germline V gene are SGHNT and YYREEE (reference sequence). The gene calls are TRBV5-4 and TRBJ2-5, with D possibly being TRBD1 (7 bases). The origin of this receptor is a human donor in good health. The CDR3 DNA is TGTGCCAGCAGCCACGACAGGGAGGCCTTACTATGGGAGACCCAGTACTTC. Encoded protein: CASSHDREALLWETQYF.